This is a list of T cell receptor beta chains from one sample in a study of blood T cell repertoires in COVID-19. The protocol was immunoSEQ multiplex PCR, while the TCRdb copy is restricted to in-frame clones and leaves out a portion. The table shows roughly 350,000 clones, with 75% to 90% occurring only once. Sequencing was carried out using peripheral blood. Source of these receptors: a woman younger than 35 with acute or convalescent COVID-19. CDR3s include the opening cysteine and the closing phenylalanine or tryptophan. Fields, in order: D gene, J gene, clone size, V gene, CDR3 protein, CDR3 DNA. The D gene is left open where the match is weak. Clone size is given for some rows only: seen once, a few or many times, or a class if the clone is expanded.

d_call: .
j_call: TRBJ1-1
clone_size: once
v_call: TRBV19
cdr3_aa: CASSTNTGWNTEAFF
cdr3_nt: TGTGCCAGTAGTACCAATACAGGGTGGAACACTGAAGCTTTCTTT

d_call: TRBD1
j_call: TRBJ1-5
clone_size: .
v_call: TRBV7-9
cdr3_aa: CASSSRDSPYQPQHF
cdr3_nt: TGTGCCAGCAGCTCCCGGGACAGCCCATATCAGCCCCAGCATTTT

d_call: .
j_call: TRBJ1-1
clone_size: .
v_call: TRBV30
cdr3_aa: CAWSAGMNTEAFF
cdr3_nt: TGTGCCTGGAGTGCAGGGATGAACACTGAAGCTTTCTTT

d_call: TRBD2
j_call: TRBJ2-5
clone_size: .
v_call: TRBV2
cdr3_aa: CASSFIAGGGETQYF
cdr3_nt: TGTGCCAGCAGCTTTATAGCGGGAGGGGGGGAGACCCAGTACTTC

d_call: .
j_call: TRBJ1-1
clone_size: .
v_call: TRBV5-1
cdr3_aa: CASCFQAGTEAFF
cdr3_nt: TGCGCCAGCTGCTTTCAAGCCGGCACTGAAGCTTTCTTT

d_call: .
j_call: TRBJ2-1
clone_size: .
v_call: TRBV19
cdr3_aa: CASKVVTGVNDEQFF
cdr3_nt: TGTGCCAGTAAGGTCGTCACCGGGGTAAATGATGAGCAGTTCTTC

d_call: TRBD1
j_call: TRBJ2-1
clone_size: .
v_call: TRBV24-1
cdr3_aa: CATSDTGQGFYNEQFF
cdr3_nt: TGTGCCACCAGTGATACGGGACAGGGTTTTTACAATGAGCAGTTCTTC

d_call: .
j_call: TRBJ1-5
clone_size: once
v_call: TRBV12-5
cdr3_aa: CASGSDRQYSNQPQHF
cdr3_nt: TGTGCTAGTGGCTCCGACAGGCAGTATAGCAATCAGCCCCAGCATTTT

d_call: .
j_call: TRBJ2-3
clone_size: once
v_call: TRBV19
cdr3_aa: CASSIPGKATDTQYF
cdr3_nt: TGTGCCAGTAGTATCCCCGGGAAGGCCACAGATACGCAGTATTTT

d_call: .
j_call: TRBJ1-1
clone_size: .
v_call: TRBV28
cdr3_aa: CASSLSRGGTEAFF
cdr3_nt: TGTGCCAGCAGTTTATCGAGGGGAGGGACTGAAGCTTTCTTT

d_call: TRBD1
j_call: TRBJ2-1
clone_size: .
v_call: TRBV4-1
cdr3_aa: CASSSGQSRQEFF
cdr3_nt: TGCGCCAGCAGCTCGGGACAGTCTCGGCAGGAGTTCTTC

d_call: .
j_call: TRBJ1-5
clone_size: .
v_call: TRBV7-9
cdr3_aa: CASSLGGQPQHF
cdr3_nt: TGTGCCAGCAGCTTGGGAGGCCAGCCCCAGCATTTT

d_call: .
j_call: TRBJ1-2
clone_size: .
v_call: TRBV20-1
cdr3_aa: CSGASGYTF
cdr3_nt: TGCAGTGGAGCAAGTGGCTACACCTTC

d_call: TRBD1
j_call: TRBJ2-7
clone_size: .
v_call: TRBV9
cdr3_aa: CASSAPGQPYEQYF
cdr3_nt: TGTGCCAGCAGCGCACCGGGACAGCCCTACGAGCAGTACTTC

d_call: .
j_call: TRBJ1-1
clone_size: .
v_call: TRBV6-5
cdr3_aa: CASSLQGKNTEAFF
cdr3_nt: TGTGCCAGCAGTCTTCAGGGAAAGAACACTGAAGCTTTCTTT

d_call: .
j_call: TRBJ1-2
clone_size: few
v_call: TRBV6-5
cdr3_aa: CASRPTRGGNYGYTF
cdr3_nt: TGTGCCAGCAGACCCACGAGGGGGGGGAACTATGGCTACACCTTC

d_call: TRBD1
j_call: TRBJ2-6
clone_size: .
v_call: TRBV7-7
cdr3_aa: CASSLGGTGVLSGANVLTF
cdr3_nt: TGTGCCAGCAGCTTAGGGGGGACAGGGGTTCTATCTGGGGCCAACGTCCTGACTTTC

d_call: .
j_call: TRBJ2-1
clone_size: .
v_call: TRBV19
cdr3_aa: CASSLTTRGDNEQFF
cdr3_nt: TGTGCCAGTAGTCTAACCACCAGGGGTGACAATGAGCAGTTCTTC

d_call: TRBD1
j_call: TRBJ1-1
clone_size: .
v_call: TRBV30
cdr3_aa: CAWRRQGTNTEAFF
cdr3_nt: TGTGCCTGGAGAAGACAGGGGACGAACACTGAAGCTTTCTTT

d_call: .
j_call: TRBJ1-2
clone_size: .
v_call: TRBV6-5
cdr3_aa: CASSLEFYYGYTF
cdr3_nt: TGTGCCAGCAGTTTGGAGTTCTACTATGGCTACACCTTC

d_call: TRBD1
j_call: TRBJ1-5
clone_size: .
v_call: TRBV11-2
cdr3_aa: CASSGDRDQPQHF
cdr3_nt: TGTGCCAGCAGCGGGGACAGGGACCAGCCCCAGCATTTT

d_call: TRBD1
j_call: TRBJ1-4
clone_size: .
v_call: TRBV13
cdr3_aa: CASSVDRGDEKLFF
cdr3_nt: TGTGCCAGCAGCGTTGACAGGGGGGATGAAAAACTGTTTTTT

d_call: TRBD1
j_call: TRBJ2-7
clone_size: .
v_call: TRBV28
cdr3_aa: CASSLATGGYEQYF
cdr3_nt: TGTGCCAGCAGTCTAGCAACAGGGGGCTACGAGCAGTACTTC

d_call: .
j_call: TRBJ1-4
clone_size: .
v_call: TRBV19
cdr3_aa: CASSIKGGAGEKLFF
cdr3_nt: TGTGCCAGTAGTATAAAGGGGGGGGCCGGGGAAAAACTGTTTTTT

d_call: .
j_call: TRBJ1-2
clone_size: .
v_call: TRBV4-1
cdr3_aa: CASSPDKNYGYTF
cdr3_nt: TGCGCCAGCAGTCCCGACAAGAACTATGGCTACACCTTC

d_call: .
j_call: TRBJ1-1
clone_size: once
v_call: TRBV30
cdr3_aa: CAWTTLGQNTEAFF
cdr3_nt: TGTGCCTGGACCACTCTGGGACAGAACACTGAAGCTTTCTTT